The clone carrying this T cell receptor (beta chain) has a count of ten or more. Its specificity is unknown. Library preparation for TCR beta used quantitative 5'-RACE with molecular barcodes. TCRdb re-called the 5' RACE reads with MiXCR, one entry per CDR3 protein. The data hold 200,000 to 300,000 distinct CDR3 sequences, with roughly a quarter observed a single time. The sample comes from a study of CD8 T cells in ankylosing spondylitis. Findings and caveats of the study: Reactive arthritis synovial fluid and blood were previously reported to contain some motif variants.

This CDR3 contains 13 residues. CDR1 and CDR2 from the germline V gene are SGDLS and YYNGEE. V lost 4 bases and J lost 3, with 10 bases in between. Sequencing was done on a sample of blood, either unsorted or a sorted T cell fraction (not recorded which). The rearrangement joins TRBV9 to TRBJ1-1; D gene uncertain. The TCR sequence derives from a male donor with ankylosing spondylitis or in good health (not recorded which). The CDR3 sequence is CASSLHGDTEAFF. In nucleotides, the CDR3 is TGTGCCAGCAGCCTACATGGGGACACTGAAGCTTTCTTT.